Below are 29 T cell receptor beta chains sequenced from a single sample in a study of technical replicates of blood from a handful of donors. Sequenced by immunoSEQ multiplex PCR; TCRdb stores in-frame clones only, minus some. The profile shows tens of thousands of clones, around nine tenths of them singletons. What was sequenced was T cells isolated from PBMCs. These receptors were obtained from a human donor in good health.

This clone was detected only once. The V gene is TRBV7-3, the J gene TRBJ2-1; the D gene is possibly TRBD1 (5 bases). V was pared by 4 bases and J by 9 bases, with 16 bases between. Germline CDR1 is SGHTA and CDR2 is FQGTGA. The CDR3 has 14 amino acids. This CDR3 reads CASSSSNRLSEQFF. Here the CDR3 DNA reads TGTGCCAGCAGCTCAAGTAACAGGTTAAGTGAGCAGTTCTTC.

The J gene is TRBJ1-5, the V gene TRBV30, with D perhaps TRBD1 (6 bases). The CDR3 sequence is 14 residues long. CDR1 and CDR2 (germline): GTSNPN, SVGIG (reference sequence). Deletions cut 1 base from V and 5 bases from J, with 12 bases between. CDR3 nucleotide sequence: TGTGCCTGGAGTGGGGGGACACAGTATCAGCCCCAGCATTTT. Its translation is CAWSGGTQYQPQHF.

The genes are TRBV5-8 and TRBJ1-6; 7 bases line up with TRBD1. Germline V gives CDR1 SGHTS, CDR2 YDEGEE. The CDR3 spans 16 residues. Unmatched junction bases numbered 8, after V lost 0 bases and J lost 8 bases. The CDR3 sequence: CASSLAEGAVYSPLHF. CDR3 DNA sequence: TGTGCCAGCAGCTTGGCCGAGGGGGCTGTGTATTCACCCCTCCACTTT. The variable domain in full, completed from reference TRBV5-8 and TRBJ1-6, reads EAGVTQSPTHLIKTRGQQATLRCSPISGHTSVYWYQQALGLGLQFLLWYDEGEERNRGNFPPRFSGRQFPNYSSELNVNALELEDSALYLCASSLAEGAVYSPLHFGNGTRLTVT.

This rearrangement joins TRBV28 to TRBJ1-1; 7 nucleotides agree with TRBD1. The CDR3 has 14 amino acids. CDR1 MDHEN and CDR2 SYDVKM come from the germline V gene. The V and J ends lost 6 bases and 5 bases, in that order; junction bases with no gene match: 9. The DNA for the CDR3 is TGTGCCAGCAGCGACCACAGGGGAGGAACTGAAGCTTTCTTT. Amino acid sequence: CASSDHRGGTEAFF.

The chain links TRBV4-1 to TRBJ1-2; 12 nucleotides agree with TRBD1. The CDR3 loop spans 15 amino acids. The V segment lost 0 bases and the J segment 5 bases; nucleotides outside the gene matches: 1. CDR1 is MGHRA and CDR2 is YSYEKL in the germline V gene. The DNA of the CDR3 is TGCGCCAGCAGCCAAGAGGGACAGGGGGCGTATGGCTACACCTTC. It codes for CASSQEGQGAYGYTF.

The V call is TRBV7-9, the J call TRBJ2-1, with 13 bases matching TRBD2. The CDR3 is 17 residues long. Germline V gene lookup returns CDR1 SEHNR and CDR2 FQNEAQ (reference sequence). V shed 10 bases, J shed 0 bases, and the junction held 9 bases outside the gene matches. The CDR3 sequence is CAIPIGTSGNSYNEQFF. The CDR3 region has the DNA TGTGCCATTCCGATAGGGACTAGCGGGAACTCCTACAATGAGCAGTTCTTC.

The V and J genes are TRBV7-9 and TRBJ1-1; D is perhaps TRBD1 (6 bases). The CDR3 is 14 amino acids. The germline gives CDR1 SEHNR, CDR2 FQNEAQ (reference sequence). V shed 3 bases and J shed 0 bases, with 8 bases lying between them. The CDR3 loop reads CASSLAGVNTEAFF. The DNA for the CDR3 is TGTGCCAGCAGCTTGGCAGGGGTGAACACTGAAGCTTTCTTT.

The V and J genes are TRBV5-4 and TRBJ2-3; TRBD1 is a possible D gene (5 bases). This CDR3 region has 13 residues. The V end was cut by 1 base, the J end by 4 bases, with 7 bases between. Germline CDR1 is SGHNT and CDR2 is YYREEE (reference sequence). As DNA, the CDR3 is TGTGCCAGCAGCTTGCAGGGATCAGATACGCAGTATTTT. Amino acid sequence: CASSLQGSDTQYF.

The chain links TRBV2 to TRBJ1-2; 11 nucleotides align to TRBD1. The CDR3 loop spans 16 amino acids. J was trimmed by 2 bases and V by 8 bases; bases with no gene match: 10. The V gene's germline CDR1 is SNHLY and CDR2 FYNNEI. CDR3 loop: CASVPDRGLYNYGYTF. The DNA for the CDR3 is TGTGCCAGCGTCCCGGACAGGGGGCTCTACAACTATGGCTACACCTTC.

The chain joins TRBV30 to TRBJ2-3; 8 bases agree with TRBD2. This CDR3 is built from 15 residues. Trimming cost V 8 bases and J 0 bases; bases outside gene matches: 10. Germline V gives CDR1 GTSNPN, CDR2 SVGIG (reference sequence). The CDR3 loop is CAREGGSTSTDTQYF. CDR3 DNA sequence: TGTGCCCGGGAGGGAGGTAGCACTAGCACAGATACGCAGTATTTT.

The CDR3 here is CASSIGQGSYEQYF. For the CDR3, the DNA is TGTGCCAGTAGTATCGGACAGGGTAGCTACGAGCAGTACTTC. The gene calls are TRBV19 and TRBJ2-7; 8 nucleotides align to TRBD1. The CDR3 extends over 14 amino acids. The ends lost 3 bases at V and 3 bases at J; junction bases unmatched: 4. Germline V gene lookup returns CDR1 LNHDA and CDR2 SQIVND (reference sequence).

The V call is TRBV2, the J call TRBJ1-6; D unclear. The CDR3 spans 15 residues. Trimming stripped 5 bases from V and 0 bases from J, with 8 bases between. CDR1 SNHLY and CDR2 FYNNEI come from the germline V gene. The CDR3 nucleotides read TGTGCCAGCAGTAGAGGGAGCTCCTATAATTCACCCCTCCACTTT. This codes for CASSRGSSYNSPLHF. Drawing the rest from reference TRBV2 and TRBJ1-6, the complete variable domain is EPEVTQTPSHQVTQMGQEVILRCVPISNHLYFYWYRQILGQKVEFLVSFYNNEISEKSEIFDDQFSVERPDGSNFTLKIRSTKLEDSAMYFCASSRGSSYNSPLHFGNGTRLTVT.

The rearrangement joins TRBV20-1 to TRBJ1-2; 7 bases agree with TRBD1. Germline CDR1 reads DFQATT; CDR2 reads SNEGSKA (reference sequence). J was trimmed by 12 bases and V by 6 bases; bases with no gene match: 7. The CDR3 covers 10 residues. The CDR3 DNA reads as TGCAGTGCAAAAACAGGGGTGAACACCTTC. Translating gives CSAKTGVNTF.

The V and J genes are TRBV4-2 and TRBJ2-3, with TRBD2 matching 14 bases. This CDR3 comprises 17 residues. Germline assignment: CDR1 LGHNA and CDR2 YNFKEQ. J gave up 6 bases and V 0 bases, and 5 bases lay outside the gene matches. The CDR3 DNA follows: TGTGCCAGCAGCCAAGATCGGGGACTAGCGGGAGCCGATACGCAGTATTTT. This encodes CASSQDRGLAGADTQYF.

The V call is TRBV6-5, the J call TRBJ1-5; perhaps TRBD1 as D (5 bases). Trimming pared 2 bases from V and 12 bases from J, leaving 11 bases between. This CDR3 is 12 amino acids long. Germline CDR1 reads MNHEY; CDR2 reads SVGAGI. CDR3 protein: CASSYRGGLQHF. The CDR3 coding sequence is TGTGCCAGCAGTTACAGGGGAGGACTCCAGCATTTT.

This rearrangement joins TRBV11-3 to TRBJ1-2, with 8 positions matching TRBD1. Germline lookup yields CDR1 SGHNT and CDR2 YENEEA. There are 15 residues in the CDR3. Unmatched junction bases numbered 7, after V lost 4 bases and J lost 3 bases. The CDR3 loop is CASSSDRGPHYGYTF. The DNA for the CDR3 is TGTGCCAGCAGCTCCGACAGGGGCCCTCACTATGGCTACACCTTC.

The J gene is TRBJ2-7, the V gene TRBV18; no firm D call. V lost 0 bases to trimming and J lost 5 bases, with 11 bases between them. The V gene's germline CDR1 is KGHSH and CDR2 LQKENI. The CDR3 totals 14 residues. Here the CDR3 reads CASSPPVAPDEQYF. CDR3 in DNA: TGTGCCAGCTCACCACCGGTAGCACCAGACGAGCAGTACTTC.

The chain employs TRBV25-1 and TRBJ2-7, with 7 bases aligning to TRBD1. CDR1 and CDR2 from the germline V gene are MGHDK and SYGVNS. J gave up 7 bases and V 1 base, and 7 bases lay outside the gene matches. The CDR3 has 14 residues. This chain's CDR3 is CASSESDRVGEQYF. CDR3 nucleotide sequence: TGTGCCAGCAGTGAATCCGACAGGGTCGGTGAGCAGTACTTC.

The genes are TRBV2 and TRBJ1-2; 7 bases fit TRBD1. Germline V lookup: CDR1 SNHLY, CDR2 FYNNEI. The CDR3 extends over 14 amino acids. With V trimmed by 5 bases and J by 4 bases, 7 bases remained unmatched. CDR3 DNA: TGTGCCAGCAGTTCCGCCGGGACAGTCTATGGCTACACCTTC. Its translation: CASSSAGTVYGYTF.

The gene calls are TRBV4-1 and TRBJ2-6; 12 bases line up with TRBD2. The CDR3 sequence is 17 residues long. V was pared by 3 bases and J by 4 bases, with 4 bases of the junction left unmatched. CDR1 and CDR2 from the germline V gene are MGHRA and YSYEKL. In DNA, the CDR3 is TGCGCCAGCAGCCATGCTAGCGGGAGGGCCGGGGCCAACGTCCTGACTTTC. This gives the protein CASSHASGRAGANVLTF.

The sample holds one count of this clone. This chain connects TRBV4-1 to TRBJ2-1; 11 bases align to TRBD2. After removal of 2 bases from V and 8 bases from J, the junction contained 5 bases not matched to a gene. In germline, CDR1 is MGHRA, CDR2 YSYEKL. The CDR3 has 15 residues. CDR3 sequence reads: CASSQLGLAGHEQFF. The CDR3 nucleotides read TGCGCCAGCAGCCAATTAGGACTAGCGGGTCATGAGCAGTTCTTC.

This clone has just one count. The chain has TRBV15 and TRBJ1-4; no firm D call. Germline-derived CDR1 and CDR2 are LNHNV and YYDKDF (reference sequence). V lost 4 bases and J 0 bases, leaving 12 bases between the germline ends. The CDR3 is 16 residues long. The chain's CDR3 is CATSILDTATNEKLFF. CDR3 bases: TGTGCCACCAGCATTCTTGACACAGCAACTAATGAAAAACTGTTTTTT.

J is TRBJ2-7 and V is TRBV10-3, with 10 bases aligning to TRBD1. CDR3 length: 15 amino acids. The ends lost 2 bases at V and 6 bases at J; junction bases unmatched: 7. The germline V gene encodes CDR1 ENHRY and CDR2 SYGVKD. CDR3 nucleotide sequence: TGTGCCATCAGTGAGAGGGGACAGGGGCTGTTCGAGCAGTACTTC. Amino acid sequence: CAISERGQGLFEQYF.

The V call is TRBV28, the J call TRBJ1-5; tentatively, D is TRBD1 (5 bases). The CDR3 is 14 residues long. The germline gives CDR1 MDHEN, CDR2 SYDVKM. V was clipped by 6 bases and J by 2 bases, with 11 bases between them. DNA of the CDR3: TGTGCCAGCAGGGGTTGGGGGGGCAATCAGCCCCAGCATTTT. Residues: CASRGWGGNQPQHF.

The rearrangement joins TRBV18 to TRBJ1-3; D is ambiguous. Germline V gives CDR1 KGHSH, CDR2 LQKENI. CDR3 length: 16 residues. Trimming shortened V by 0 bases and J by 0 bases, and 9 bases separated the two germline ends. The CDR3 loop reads CASSPPEGFSGNTIYF. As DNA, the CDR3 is TGTGCCAGCTCACCACCGGAGGGATTCTCTGGAAACACCATATATTTT.

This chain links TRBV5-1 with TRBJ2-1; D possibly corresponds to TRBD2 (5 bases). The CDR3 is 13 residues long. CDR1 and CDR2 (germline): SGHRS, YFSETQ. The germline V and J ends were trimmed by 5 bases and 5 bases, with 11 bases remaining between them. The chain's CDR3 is CASSLAGHNEQFF. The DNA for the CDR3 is TGCGCCAGCAGTCTGGCGGGTCACAATGAGCAGTTCTTC.

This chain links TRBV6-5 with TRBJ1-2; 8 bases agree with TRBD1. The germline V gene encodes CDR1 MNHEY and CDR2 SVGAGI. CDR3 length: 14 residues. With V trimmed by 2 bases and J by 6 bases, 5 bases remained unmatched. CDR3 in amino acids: CASSYRPGGDGYTF. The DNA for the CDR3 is TGTGCCAGCAGTTACAGGCCAGGGGGCGATGGCTACACCTTC.

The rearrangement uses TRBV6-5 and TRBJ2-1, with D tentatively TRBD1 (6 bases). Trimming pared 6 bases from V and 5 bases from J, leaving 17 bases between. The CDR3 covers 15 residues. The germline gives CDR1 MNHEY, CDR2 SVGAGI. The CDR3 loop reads CASRTDSDGNNEQFF. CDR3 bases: TGTGCCAGCAGGACGGACAGCGATGGGAACAATGAGCAGTTCTTC.

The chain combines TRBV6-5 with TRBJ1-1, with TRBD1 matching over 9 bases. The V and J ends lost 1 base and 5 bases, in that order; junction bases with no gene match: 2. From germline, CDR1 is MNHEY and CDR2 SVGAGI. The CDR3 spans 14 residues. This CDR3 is CASSYYGQGTEAFF. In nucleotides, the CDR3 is TGTGCCAGCAGTTACTACGGACAGGGGACTGAAGCTTTCTTT.